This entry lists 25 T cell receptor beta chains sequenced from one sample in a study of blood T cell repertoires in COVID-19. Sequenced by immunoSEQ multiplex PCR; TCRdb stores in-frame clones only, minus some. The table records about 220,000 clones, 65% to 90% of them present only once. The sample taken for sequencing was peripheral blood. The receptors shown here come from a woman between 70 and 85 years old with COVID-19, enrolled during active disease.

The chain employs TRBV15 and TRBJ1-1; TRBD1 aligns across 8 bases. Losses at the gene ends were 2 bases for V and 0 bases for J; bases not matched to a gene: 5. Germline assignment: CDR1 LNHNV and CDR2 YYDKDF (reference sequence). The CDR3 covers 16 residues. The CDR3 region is CATSRHQTGVNTEAFF. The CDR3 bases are TGTGCCACCAGCAGACACCAGACAGGGGTGAACACTGAAGCTTTCTTT.

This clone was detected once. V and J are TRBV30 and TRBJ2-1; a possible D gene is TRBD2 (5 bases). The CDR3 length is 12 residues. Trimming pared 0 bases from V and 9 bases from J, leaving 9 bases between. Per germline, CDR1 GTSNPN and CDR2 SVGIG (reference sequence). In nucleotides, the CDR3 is TGTGCCTGGAGTGTAACTGGGAGTGAGCAGTTCTTC. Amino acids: CAWSVTGSEQFF.

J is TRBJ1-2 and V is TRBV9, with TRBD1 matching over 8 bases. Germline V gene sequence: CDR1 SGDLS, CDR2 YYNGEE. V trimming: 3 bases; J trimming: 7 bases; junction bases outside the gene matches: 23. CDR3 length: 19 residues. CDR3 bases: TGTGCCAGCAGCGCAGAAATGTTGCGGGACAGGTTTTTTGTGGCTGGCTACACCTTC. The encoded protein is CASSAEMLRDRFFVAGYTF.

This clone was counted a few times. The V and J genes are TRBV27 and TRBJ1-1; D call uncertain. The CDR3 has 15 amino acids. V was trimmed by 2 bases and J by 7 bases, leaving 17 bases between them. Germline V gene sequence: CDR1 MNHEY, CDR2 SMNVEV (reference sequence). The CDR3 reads CASSLRGRGNGEAFF. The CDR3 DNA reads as TGTGCCAGCAGTTTAAGAGGACGGGGAAACGGTGAAGCTTTCTTT.

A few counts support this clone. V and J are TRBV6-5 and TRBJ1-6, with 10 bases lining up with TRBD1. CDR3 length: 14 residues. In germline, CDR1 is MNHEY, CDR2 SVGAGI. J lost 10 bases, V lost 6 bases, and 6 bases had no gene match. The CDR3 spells CASSDRGRESPLHF. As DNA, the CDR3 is TGTGCCAGCAGCGACAGGGGGCGGGAATCACCCCTCCACTTT.

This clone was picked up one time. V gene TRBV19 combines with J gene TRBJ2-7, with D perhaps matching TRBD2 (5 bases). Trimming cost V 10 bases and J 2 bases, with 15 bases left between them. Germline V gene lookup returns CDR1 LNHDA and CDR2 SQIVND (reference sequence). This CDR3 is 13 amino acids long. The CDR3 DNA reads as TGTGCCACCAACCCCTCCGGGACCTACGAGCAGTACTTC. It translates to CATNPSGTYEQYF.

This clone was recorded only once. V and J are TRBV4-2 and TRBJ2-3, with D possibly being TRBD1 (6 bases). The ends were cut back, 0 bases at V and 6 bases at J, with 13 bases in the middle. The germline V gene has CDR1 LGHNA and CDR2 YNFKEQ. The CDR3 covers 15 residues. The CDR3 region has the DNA TGTGCCAGCAGCCAAGATAAGGCAGGGGCGGATACGCAGTATTTT. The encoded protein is CASSQDKAGADTQYF.

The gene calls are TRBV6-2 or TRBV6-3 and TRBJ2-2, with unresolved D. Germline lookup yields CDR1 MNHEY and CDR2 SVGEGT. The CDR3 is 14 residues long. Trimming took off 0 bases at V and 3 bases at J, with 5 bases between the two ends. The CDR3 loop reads CASSYSIDTGELFF. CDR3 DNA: TGTGCCAGCAGTTACTCGATAGACACCGGGGAGCTGTTTTTT.

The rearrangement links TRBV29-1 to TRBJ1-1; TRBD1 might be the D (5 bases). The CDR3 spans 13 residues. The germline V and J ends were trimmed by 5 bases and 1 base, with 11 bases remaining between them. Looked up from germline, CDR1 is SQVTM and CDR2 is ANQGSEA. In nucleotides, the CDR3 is TGCAGCGTTATGGCGGGGGGGAACACTGAAGCTTTCTTT. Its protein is CSVMAGGNTEAFF. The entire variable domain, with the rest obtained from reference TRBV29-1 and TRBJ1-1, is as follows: SAVISQKPSRDICQRGTSLTIQCQVDSQVTMMFWYRQQPGQSLTLIATANQGSEATYESGFVIDKFPISRPNLTFSTLTVSNMSPEDSSIYLCSVMAGGNTEAFFGQGTRLTVV.

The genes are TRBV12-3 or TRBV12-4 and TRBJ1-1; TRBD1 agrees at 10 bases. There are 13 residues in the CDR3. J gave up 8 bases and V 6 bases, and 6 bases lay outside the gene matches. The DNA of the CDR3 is TGTGCCAGCAGAACACCGGGACAGGGGGAAGCTTTCTTT. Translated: CASRTPGQGEAFF.

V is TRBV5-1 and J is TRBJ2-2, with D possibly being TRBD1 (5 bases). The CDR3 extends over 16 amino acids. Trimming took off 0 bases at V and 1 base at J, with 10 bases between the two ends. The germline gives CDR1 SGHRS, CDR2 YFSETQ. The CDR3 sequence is CASSLGIDRNTGELFF. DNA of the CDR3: TGCGCCAGCAGCTTGGGGATCGACAGGAACACCGGGGAGCTGTTTTTT.

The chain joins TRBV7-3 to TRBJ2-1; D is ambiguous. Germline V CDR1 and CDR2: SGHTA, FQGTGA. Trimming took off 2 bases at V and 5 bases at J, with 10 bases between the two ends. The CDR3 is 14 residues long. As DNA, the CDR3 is TGTGCCAGCAGCTTATCTGCGAATCACAATGAGCAGTTCTTC. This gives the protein CASSLSANHNEQFF.

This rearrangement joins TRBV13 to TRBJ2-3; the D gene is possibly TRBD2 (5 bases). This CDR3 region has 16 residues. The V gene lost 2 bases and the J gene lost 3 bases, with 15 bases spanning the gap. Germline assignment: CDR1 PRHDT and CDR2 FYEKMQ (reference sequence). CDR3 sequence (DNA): TGTGCCAGCAGCTTACGGGCCAGGAGGTCTACAGATACGCAGTATTTT. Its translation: CASSLRARRSTDTQYF.

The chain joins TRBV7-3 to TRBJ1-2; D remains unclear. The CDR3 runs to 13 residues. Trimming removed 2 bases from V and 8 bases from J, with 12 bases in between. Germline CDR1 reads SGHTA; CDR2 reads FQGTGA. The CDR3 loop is CASSLEPGGGYTF. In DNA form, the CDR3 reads TGTGCCAGCAGCTTAGAACCGGGTGGAGGCTACACCTTC.

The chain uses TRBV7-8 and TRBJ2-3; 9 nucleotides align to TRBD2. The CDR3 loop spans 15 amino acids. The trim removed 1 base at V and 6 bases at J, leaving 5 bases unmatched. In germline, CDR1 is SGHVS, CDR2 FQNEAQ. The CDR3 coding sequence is TGTGCCAGCAGCTTAGAAGCGGGGGGAGCGGATACGCAGTATTTT. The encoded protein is CASSLEAGGADTQYF.

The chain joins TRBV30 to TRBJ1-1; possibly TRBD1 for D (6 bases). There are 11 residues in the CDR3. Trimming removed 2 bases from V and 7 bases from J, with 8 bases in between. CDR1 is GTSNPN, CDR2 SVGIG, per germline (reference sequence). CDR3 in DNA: TGTGCCTGGAGTCTAGGGGGTGAAGCTTTCTTT. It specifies CAWSLGGEAFF.

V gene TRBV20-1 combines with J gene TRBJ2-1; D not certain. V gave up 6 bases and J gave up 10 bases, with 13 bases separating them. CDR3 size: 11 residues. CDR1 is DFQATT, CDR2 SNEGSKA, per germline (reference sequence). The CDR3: CSADLPREQFF. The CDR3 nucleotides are TGCAGTGCCGACCTTCCTAGGGAGCAGTTCTTC.

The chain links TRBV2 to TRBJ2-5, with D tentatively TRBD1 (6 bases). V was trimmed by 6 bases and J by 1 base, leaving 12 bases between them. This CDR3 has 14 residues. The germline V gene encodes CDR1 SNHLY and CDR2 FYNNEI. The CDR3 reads CASRSDSIQETQYF. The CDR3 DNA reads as TGTGCCAGCAGATCGGACAGCATCCAAGAGACCCAGTACTTC.

The CDR3 loop reads CASRAYRNTEAFF. The CDR3 coding sequence is TGTGCCAGTAGAGCCTATAGGAACACTGAAGCTTTCTTT. This chain joins TRBV19 and TRBJ1-1; D not resolved. CDR1 and CDR2 from the germline V gene are LNHDA and SQIVND (reference sequence). The germline V and J ends were trimmed by 6 bases and 1 base, with 9 bases remaining between them. The CDR3 consists of 13 residues.

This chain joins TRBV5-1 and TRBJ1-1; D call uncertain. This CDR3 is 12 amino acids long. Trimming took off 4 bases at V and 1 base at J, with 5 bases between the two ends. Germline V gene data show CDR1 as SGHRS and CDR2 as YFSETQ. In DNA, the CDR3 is TGCGCCAGCAGCAATAAGAACACTGAAGCTTTCTTT. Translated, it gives CASSNKNTEAFF.

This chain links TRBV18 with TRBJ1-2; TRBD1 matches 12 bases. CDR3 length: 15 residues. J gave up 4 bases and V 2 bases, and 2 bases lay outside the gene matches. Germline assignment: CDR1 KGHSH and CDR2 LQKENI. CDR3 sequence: CASSPGTGGIYGYTF. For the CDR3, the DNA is TGTGCCAGCTCACCAGGGACAGGGGGCATCTATGGCTACACCTTC. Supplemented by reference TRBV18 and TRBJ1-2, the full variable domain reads NAGVMQNPRHLVRRRGQEARLRCSPMKGHSHVYWYRQLPEEGLKFMVYLQKENIIDESGMPKERFSAEFPKEGPSILRIQQVVRGDSAAYFCASSPGTGGIYGYTFGSGTRLTVV.

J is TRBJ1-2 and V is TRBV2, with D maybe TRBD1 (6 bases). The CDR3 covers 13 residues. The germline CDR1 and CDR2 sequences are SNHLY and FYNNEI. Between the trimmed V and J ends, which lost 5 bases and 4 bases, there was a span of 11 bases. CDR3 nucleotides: TGTGCCAGCAGTTCAGGGGTGGGCTATGGCTACACCTTC. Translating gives CASSSGVGYGYTF.

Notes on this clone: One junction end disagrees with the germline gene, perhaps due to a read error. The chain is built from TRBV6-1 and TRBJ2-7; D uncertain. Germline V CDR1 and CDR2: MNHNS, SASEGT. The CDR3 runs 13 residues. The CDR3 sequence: CASRESLTYEQYF. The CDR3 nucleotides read TGTGCCAGCCGTGAGTCCTTAACCTACGAGCAGTACTTC.

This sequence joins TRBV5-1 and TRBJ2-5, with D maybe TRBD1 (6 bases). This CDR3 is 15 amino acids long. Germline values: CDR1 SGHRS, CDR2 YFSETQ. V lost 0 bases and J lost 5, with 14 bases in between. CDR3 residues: CASSLAGTWGETQYF. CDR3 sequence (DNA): TGCGCCAGCAGCTTGGCCGGGACATGGGGCGAGACCCAGTACTTC. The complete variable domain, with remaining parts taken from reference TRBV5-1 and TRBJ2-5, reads KAGVTQTPRYLIKTRGQQVTLSCSPISGHRSVSWYQQTPGQGLQFLFEYFSETQRNKGNFPGRFSGRQFSNSRSEMNVSTLELGDSALYLCASSLAGTWGETQYFGPGTRLLVL.

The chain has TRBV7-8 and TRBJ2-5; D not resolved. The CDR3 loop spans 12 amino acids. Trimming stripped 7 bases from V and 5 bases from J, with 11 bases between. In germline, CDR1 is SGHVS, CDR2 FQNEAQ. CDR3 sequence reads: CASTRVGETQYF. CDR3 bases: TGTGCCAGCACCCGGGTCGGTGAGACCCAGTACTTC. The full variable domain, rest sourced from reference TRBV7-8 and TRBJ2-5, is GAGVSQSPRYKVAKRGQDVALRCDPISGHVSLFWYQQALGQGPEFLTYFQNEAQLDKSGLPSDRFFAERPEGSVSTLKIQRTQQEDSAVYLCASTRVGETQYFGPGTRLLVL.